The present T cell receptor beta chain was sequenced within a study of control samples from healthy donors and cancer patients. Trimming pared 3 bases from V and 0 bases from J, leaving 6 bases between. The CDR3 is 13 amino acids. The germline V gene encodes CDR1 GTSNPN and CDR2 SVGIG (reference sequence). Clones were read by immunoSEQ multiplex PCR, and TCRdb kept only the in-frame ones, dropping some. This table has 85,000 to 95,000 clones, approximately 91% appearing once. The origin of this receptor is a woman aged 25 to 39 in good health. Sequencing input: blood. The chain recombines TRBV30 with TRBJ1-5; D is ambiguous. The CDR3 region is CAWSEISNQPQHF. In DNA, the CDR3 is TGTGCCTGGAGCGAGATTAGCAATCAGCCCCAGCATTTT.